The 16 T cell receptor beta chains listed next were all sequenced from one sample in a study of blood T cell repertoires in COVID-19 (dated by TCRdb to the early 2020s). Library preparation was by the immunoSEQ multiplex PCR assay. TCRdb limited this immuneACCESS table to in-frame rearrangements with V and J called. A share of clones is missing; checked studies link under half to unresolved V genes, and the rest is unexplained. For this sample the table gives approximately 72,000 clones, of which almost 85% were detected only once. The ten largest account for approximately 8.8% of the sample. Source material: peripheral blood. Receptor source: a man aged 50-59 years with active COVID-19.

CDR3 protein: CASSPPGSSYNEQFF. The CDR3 region has the DNA TGTGCCAGTAGTCCCCCTGGATCTAGTTACAATGAGCAGTTCTTC. The J gene is TRBJ2-1, the V gene TRBV19; D is unresolved. Trimming cost V 5 bases and J 4 bases, with 15 bases left between them. The CDR3 is made up of 15 amino acids. Germline CDR1 reads LNHDA; CDR2 reads SQIVND (reference sequence).

J is TRBJ2-5 and V is TRBV6-5, with TRBD1 matching 9 bases. CDR3 size: 15 residues. The trim removed 9 bases at V and 7 bases at J, leaving 15 bases unmatched. From germline, CDR1 is MNHEY and CDR2 SVGAGI. The CDR3 DNA is TGTGCCAGAGAACGGGACAGGGAGTTGTCGGCGACCCAGTACTTC. This translates into CARERDRELSATQYF.

This clone is a singleton in its sample. The chain has TRBV11-2 and TRBJ2-7, with D uncertain. The germline V gene has CDR1 SGHAT and CDR2 FQNNGV. V lost 5 bases to trimming and J lost 5 bases, with 19 bases between them. The CDR3 covers 15 residues. The chain's CDR3 is CASSPPFAYRDEQYF. Here the CDR3 DNA reads TGTGCCAGCAGCCCCCCGTTCGCTTACCGGGACGAGCAGTACTTC.

The chain joins TRBV19 to TRBJ2-1; 8 bases are shared with TRBD2. After removal of 5 bases from V and 8 bases from J, the junction contained 5 bases not matched to a gene. The germline V gene encodes CDR1 LNHDA and CDR2 SQIVND (reference sequence). CDR3 length equals 13 residues. This CDR3 reads CASSRLASDEQFF. CDR3 sequence (DNA): TGTGCCAGTAGTCGACTAGCGAGCGATGAGCAGTTCTTC. Combining the CDR3 with reference TRBV19 and TRBJ2-1 gives the whole variable domain DGGITQSPKYLFRKEGQNVTLSCEQNLNHDAMYWYRQDPGQGLRLIYYSQIVNDFQKGDIAEGYSVSREKKESFPLTVTSAQKNPTAFYLCASSRLASDEQFFGPGTRLTVL.

The rearrangement joins TRBV7-6 to TRBJ2-7; 10 bases match TRBD1. After removal of 0 bases from V and 4 bases from J, the junction contained 3 bases not matched to a gene. The CDR3 sequence is 15 residues long. The V gene's germline CDR1 is SGHVS and CDR2 FNYEAQ. The CDR3 DNA follows: TGTGCCAGCAGCTTAGCTGGGACAGGGGTGTACGAGCAGTACTTC. It codes for CASSLAGTGVYEQYF.

The chain couples TRBV14 to TRBJ2-1; possible D gene TRBD1, 5 bases. This CDR3 contains 14 residues. V lost 3 bases, J lost 3 bases, and 9 bases lay in between. Germline assignment: CDR1 SGHDN and CDR2 FVKESK. Written as DNA, the CDR3 is TGTGCCAGCAGCCAGAGACAGTTCTACAATGAGCAGTTCTTC. Amino acid sequence: CASSQRQFYNEQFF.

The genes are TRBV7-8 and TRBJ1-6; possibly TRBD1 for D (6 bases). The CDR3 spans 15 residues. The germline V gene encodes CDR1 SGHVS and CDR2 FQNEAQ. V was trimmed by 1 base and J by 10 bases, leaving 14 bases between them. CDR3 protein: CASSLDTGRHSPLHF. CDR3 in DNA: TGTGCCAGCAGCTTAGATACAGGGCGGCACTCACCCCTCCACTTT. Full variable domain (rest looked up from reference TRBV7-8 and TRBJ1-6): GAGVSQSPRYKVAKRGQDVALRCDPISGHVSLFWYQQALGQGPEFLTYFQNEAQLDKSGLPSDRFFAERPEGSVSTLKIQRTQQEDSAVYLCASSLDTGRHSPLHFGNGTRLTVT.

The V gene is TRBV9, the J gene TRBJ2-1; 7 positions agree with TRBD2. V lost 0 bases, J lost 0 bases, and 3 bases stayed unmatched. Germline CDR1 reads SGDLS; CDR2 reads YYNGEE. The CDR3 is 16 amino acids. CDR3 sequence reads: CASSVAGGSSYNEQFF. The CDR3 nucleotides read TGTGCCAGCAGCGTAGCCGGCGGGAGCTCCTACAATGAGCAGTTCTTC.

This sequence joins TRBV5-6 and TRBJ2-5, with D unclear. Germline lookup yields CDR1 SGHDT and CDR2 YYEEEE. V shed 4 bases and J shed 0 bases, with 13 bases lying between them. The CDR3 is made up of 15 amino acids. The CDR3 reads CASSPAPADQETQYF. CDR3 coding DNA: TGTGCCAGCAGCCCCGCCCCCGCAGACCAAGAGACCCAGTACTTC.

The V gene is TRBV27, the J gene TRBJ2-1, with 7 bases fitting TRBD2. V gave up 6 bases and J gave up 0 bases; unmatched junction bases: 5. Germline V gene data show CDR1 as MNHEY and CDR2 as SMNVEV (reference sequence). This CDR3 spans 15 amino acids. The CDR3 here is CASRQTSTSYNEQFF. The CDR3, as DNA: TGTGCCAGCAGGCAGACTAGCACCTCCTACAATGAGCAGTTCTTC.

This chain connects TRBV7-9 to TRBJ2-1, with D perhaps TRBD1 (6 bases). V was trimmed by 2 bases and J by 3 bases, leaving 8 bases between them. Germline CDR1 is SEHNR and CDR2 is FQNEAQ (reference sequence). The length of the CDR3 is 14 residues. CDR3 in amino acids: CASSLQGSYNEQFF. DNA for the CDR3: TGTGCCAGCAGCTTACAGGGGAGCTACAATGAGCAGTTCTTC.

The rearrangement links TRBV2 to TRBJ2-7, with 7 bases fitting TRBD1. The ends lost 6 bases at V and 1 base at J; junction bases unmatched: 9. Germline lookup yields CDR1 SNHLY and CDR2 FYNNEI. The CDR3 loop spans 15 amino acids. The CDR3 DNA is TGTGCCAGCAGGCAAGACAGGGCCCCATCCTACGAGCAGTACTTC. Encoded protein: CASRQDRAPSYEQYF.

This clone has a handful of counts. The chain couples TRBV2 to TRBJ2-7, with 9 bases that match TRBD1. Germline V CDR1 and CDR2: SNHLY, FYNNEI. CDR3 length: 14 amino acids. The ends lost 4 bases at V and 5 bases at J; junction bases unmatched: 6. CDR3 nucleotides: TGTGCCAGCAGTGCCGGGACAGGGAGTAACGAGCAGTACTTC. Protein product: CASSAGTGSNEQYF.

V and J are TRBV7-6 and TRBJ2-3, with a weak D call TRBD1 (5 bases). The CDR3 is 16 residues long. Trimming shortened V by 3 bases and J by 2 bases, and 15 bases separated the two germline ends. In germline, CDR1 is SGHVS, CDR2 FNYEAQ. Here the CDR3 DNA reads TGTGCCAGCAGCTTTAGAGTGCAGGGTTTCACAGATACGCAGTATTTT. Its translation is CASSFRVQGFTDTQYF.

Only a few counts were recorded for this clone. The chain employs TRBV3-1 (or the pseudogene TRBV3-2) and TRBJ2-1; 7 bases match TRBD2. J was trimmed by 4 bases and V by 4 bases; bases with no gene match: 10. Per germline, CDR1 LGHDT and CDR2 YNNKEL (reference sequence). The CDR3 loop spans 16 amino acids. The CDR3 DNA reads as TGTGCCAGCAGCCTCTACGGCGGGAGTTTTTACAATGAGCAGTTCTTC. Encoded protein: CASSLYGGSFYNEQFF.

V is TRBV2 and J is TRBJ2-7, with TRBD2 matching 9 bases. This CDR3 region has 16 residues. The germline gives CDR1 SNHLY, CDR2 FYNNEI. The trim removed 3 bases at V and 0 bases at J, leaving 6 bases unmatched. Here the CDR3 reads CASSDSSGISSYEQYF. CDR3 coding DNA: TGTGCCAGCAGTGATTCTAGCGGGATTAGCTCCTACGAGCAGTACTTC.